The clone carrying this TCR beta chain was recorded once. The antigen is unknown. Using immunoSEQ multiplex PCR, the repertoire was profiled, and TCRdb retains in-frame clones only, with some absent. The sample shows more than 85,000 clones, approximately 84% of them seen only once. Timing groups of about 4 and about 12 weeks for second doses were pooled. Trimming cost V 0 bases and J 3 bases, with 17 bases left between them. The germline V gene has CDR1 MGHRA and CDR2 YSYEKL. This CDR3 spans 17 amino acids. These data originate in a study of T cell responses to AZD1222 COVID-19 vaccine. General observations from the study: After two AZD1222 doses, spike-specific TCR breadth and depth rose versus day 0. Donors in the cohort were predominantly white British and more often female, and clonal diversity was possibly underestimated.

This TCR was recovered from an adult who received the AZD1222 COVID-19 vaccine. The input for sequencing was peripheral blood, taken 28 days after the second AZD1222 dose. This chain connects TRBV4-1 to TRBJ1-2, with D tentatively TRBD1 (6 bases). The CDR3 spells CASSQDRARGSYYGYTF. CDR3 sequence (DNA): TGCGCCAGCAGCCAAGATCGTGCAAGGGGGAGTTACTATGGCTACACCTTC.